This T cell receptor beta chain was sequenced for a study of CD8 T cells in ankylosing spondylitis (dated by TCRdb to about 2017). Concerning the study at large: T cell receptor beta repertoires were profiled in healthy donors and ankylosing spondylitis patients so that disease-linked TCR variants could be found. Samples of peripheral blood were taken, and for ankylosing spondylitis patients, synovial fluid was collected as well. The whole study cohort included some 100 healthy donors and roughly 24 ankylosing spondylitis patients.

This clonotype has more than one count but fewer than ten. Its specific antigen is unknown. No base-level quality is on record; no much larger clone is a single base apart. Its CDR3 holds 13 amino acids, cysteine through phenylalanine. The only DNA kept is the CDR3, 39 bases in frame from the first base. A distance of 10 bases separates the germline ends of V and J, which lose 4 bases and 7 bases respectively. General conclusions and limits of the study: According to the report, matched synovial fluid samples from ankylosing spondylitis patients were significantly enriched for the disease-linked clones. Some TCR beta motif variants had previously been reported in synovial fluid and blood of reactive arthritis patients, which suggested common disease-initiation mechanisms. Blood from ankylosing spondylitis patients appeared to be characterized by a TCR beta motif composed of under 10 highly homologous amino acid variants. In peripheral blood, the disease-linked clones were found at relatively low frequencies and had a CD8+ phenotype.

The sequencer was an Illumina HiSeq 2500. Quantitative 5'-RACE with molecular barcodes was used to prepare TCR beta libraries. The authors' analysis ran thus. A new computational method, built on a probabilistic model of VDJ rearrangement, was used to identify disease-linked TCR variants. TCRdb handled the public reads itself, with Q25 trimming in fastp and clone calling in MiXCR, and kept productive beta chains. Rows merge per CDR3 protein into single entries with the most common DNA and genes. The V and J calls reflect TCRdb's pipeline rather than the authors' work. Across this sample there are approximately 350,000 distinct CDR3 sequences, with 20% seen only once. About 12% of the sample comes from the top ten.

The TCR sequence derives from a male donor with ankylosing spondylitis or in good health (not recorded which). The V and J segments used are TRBV12-3 or TRBV12-4 and TRBJ2-2; TRBD1 is perhaps the D gene, given 7 matching bases. Material: blood, either unsorted or a sorted T cell fraction (not recorded which). The CDR3 protein sequence reads: CASSSQGGGELFF. The base sequence is TGTGCCAGCAGTTCCCAGGGGGGCGGGGAGCTGTTTTTT.